The 30 T cell receptor beta chains in this list originate from one sample, sequenced in a study of blood T cell repertoires in COVID-19. Using immunoSEQ multiplex PCR, the repertoire was profiled, and TCRdb retains in-frame clones only, with some absent. Of roughly 250,000 clones in the sample, approximately 86% were seen once. Sequencing used PBMCs or T cells enriched from blood (not recorded which). The receptors shown here come from a woman aged 50 to 60 who had recovered from COVID-19.

This clone has just a few counts. The chain couples TRBV5-4 to TRBJ1-1; 8 nucleotides agree with TRBD1. V dropped 1 base and J dropped 8; count of bases not matched to a gene: 10. The CDR3 totals 15 residues. The V gene's germline CDR1 is SGHNT and CDR2 YYREEE (reference sequence). The CDR3 coding sequence is TGTGCCAGCAGCTTGCCCCAGGGGGCGTTTTCCGAAGCTTTCTTT. This encodes CASSLPQGAFSEAFF.

The chain recombines TRBV24-1 with TRBJ2-1; D is unresolved. The germline V gene has CDR1 KGHDR and CDR2 SFDVKD. With 5 bases removed from V and 6 bases from J, the gap between germline ends came to 13 bases. The CDR3 sequence is 14 residues long. The CDR3 DNA reads TGTGCCACCAGTGCCGGTACGATGGTCAATGAGCAGTTCTTC. Protein sequence: CATSAGTMVNEQFF.

The V call is TRBV20-1, the J call TRBJ1-2; D perhaps matches TRBD1 (6 bases). V dropped 3 bases and J dropped 2 bases, with 10 bases sitting between them. The CDR3 loop spans 13 amino acids. Germline V CDR1 and CDR2: DFQATT, SNEGSKA (reference sequence). This CDR3 reads CSASAQGNYGYTF. Here the CDR3 DNA reads TGCAGTGCTAGTGCTCAGGGGAACTATGGCTACACCTTC.

The rearrangement joins TRBV9 to TRBJ1-1, with 7 bases matching TRBD1. Germline CDR1 reads SGDLS; CDR2 reads YYNGEE. J gave up 7 bases and V 0 bases, and 12 bases lay outside the gene matches. The CDR3 runs 16 residues. Here the CDR3 DNA reads TGTGCCAGCAGCGTAGGTGAGGGGGCCCGACCCATTGAAGCTTTCTTT. Protein sequence: CASSVGEGARPIEAFF.

About this clone itself: This is likely an artifact of a read error, given a far larger clone one base away. Other DNA sequences in the same sample also yield this CDR3. The chain links TRBV5-4 to TRBJ1-1, with 9 bases aligning to TRBD1. The germline CDR1 and CDR2 sequences are SGHNT and YYREEE (reference sequence). CDR3 size: 14 residues. V shed 4 bases and J 1 base; nucleotides not matched to a gene: 2. This CDR3 is CASSLQGANTEAFF. The CDR3, as DNA: TGTGCCAGCAGCCTACAGGGGGCGAACACTGAAGCTTTCTTT.

The chain combines TRBV6-5 with TRBJ2-7, with 7 bases fitting TRBD2. The J segment lost 7 bases and the V segment lost 5 bases, leaving 14 bases of the junction unmatched. The CDR3 is made up of 15 amino acids. Germline CDR1 is MNHEY and CDR2 is SVGAGI. CDR3 in DNA: TGTGCCAGCAGTCCGAGGACTAGTCCCCGGGGTGAGCAGTACTTC. It encodes CASSPRTSPRGEQYF.

The chain combines TRBV11-2 with TRBJ2-7, with D possibly TRBD2 on 6 matching bases. Germline V CDR1 and CDR2: SGHAT, FQNNGV. The CDR3 length is 16 residues. V lost 1 base and J lost 2, with 15 bases in between. The CDR3 protein is CASSLVPGLGTYEQYF. In DNA form, the CDR3 reads TGTGCCAGCAGCTTAGTTCCGGGACTGGGAACCTACGAGCAGTACTTC.

This clone appeared a single time. The chain recombines TRBV29-1 with TRBJ2-3, with 10 bases lining up with TRBD2. The CDR3 loop spans 13 amino acids. V shed 6 bases and J 6 bases; nucleotides not matched to a gene: 6. The germline V gene has CDR1 SQVTM and CDR2 ANQGSEA. Written as DNA, the CDR3 is TGCAGCGTGCCTCTAGCGGGAGTGGATACGCAGTATTTT. Translation: CSVPLAGVDTQYF.

A single count supports this clone. The V call is TRBV5-1, the J call TRBJ1-4, with D possibly matching TRBD1 (5 bases). Trimming took 4 bases from V and 2 from J, leaving 9 bases between them. CDR1 is SGHRS, CDR2 YFSETQ, per germline. CDR3 length: 14 residues. The CDR3, as DNA: TGCGCCAGCAGCGCGACAGAGACTAATGAAAAACTGTTTTTT. Translated: CASSATETNEKLFF.

This rearrangement joins TRBV5-1 to TRBJ2-6, with unresolved D. The V gene's germline CDR1 is SGHRS and CDR2 YFSETQ. The CDR3 runs 17 residues. The V end was cut by 5 bases, the J end by 2 bases, with 17 bases between. The CDR3 loop is CASSFGPEPTGANVLTF. In DNA, the CDR3 is TGCGCCAGCAGTTTTGGTCCCGAGCCGACTGGGGCCAACGTCCTGACTTTC.

V and J are TRBV5-6 and TRBJ1-2; TRBD1 matches at 9 bases. The germline CDR1 and CDR2 sequences are SGHDT and YYEEEE. The CDR3 has 15 amino acids. After removal of 6 bases from V and 4 bases from J, the junction contained 10 bases not matched to a gene. The CDR3 spells CASNYRDRASYGYTF. In DNA, the CDR3 is TGTGCCAGCAACTACCGGGACAGGGCGAGCTATGGCTACACCTTC.

CDR3 nucleotides: TGTGCCTGGATCCGGGACAGCTATGGCTACACCTTC. Residues: CAWIRDSYGYTF. This chain links TRBV30 with TRBJ1-2; TRBD1 matches 7 bases. CDR1 GTSNPN and CDR2 SVGIG come from the germline V gene (reference sequence). With V trimmed by 4 bases and J by 4 bases, 3 bases remained unmatched. The CDR3 spans 12 residues.

The gene calls are TRBV7-2 and TRBJ2-1, with 11 bases fitting TRBD2. Germline assignment: CDR1 SGHTA and CDR2 FQGNSA. This CDR3 spans 18 amino acids. V was pared by 5 bases and J by 4 bases, with 13 bases of the junction left unmatched. The CDR3 loop is CASSANLLAGGLYNEQFF. CDR3 DNA sequence: TGTGCCAGCAGCGCTAACCTCCTAGCGGGAGGCCTGTACAATGAGCAGTTCTTC.

The gene calls are TRBV7-9 and TRBJ2-1, with 10 bases fitting TRBD2. J gave up 9 bases and V 1 base, and 6 bases lay outside the gene matches. The CDR3 sequence is 15 residues long. Germline CDR1 is SEHNR and CDR2 is FQNEAQ (reference sequence). The CDR3 DNA sequence: TGTGCCAGCAGCTTAGGTACTAGCGGGATCACTGAGCAGTTCTTC. It is translated as CASSLGTSGITEQFF.

The chain uses TRBV5-1 and TRBJ2-5; TRBD1 is a possible D gene (6 bases). Trimming removed 2 bases from V and 5 bases from J, with 16 bases in between. CDR1 and CDR2 (germline): SGHRS, YFSETQ. The CDR3 extends over 15 amino acids. The CDR3 DNA reads as TGCGCCAGCAGCTTAGGGACACAACCGCTGGAGACCCAGTACTTC. Translating it yields CASSLGTQPLETQYF.

The genes are TRBV7-2 and TRBJ2-6; D gene unclear. Germline V gene sequence: CDR1 SGHTA, CDR2 FQGNSA. V dropped 1 base and J dropped 2 bases, with 6 bases sitting between them. The CDR3 is 15 amino acids. CDR3 DNA: TGTGCCAGCAGCTTAGATCTTACTGGGGCCAACGTCCTGACTTTC. Residues: CASSLDLTGANVLTF.

This clone occurred once. The chain combines TRBV28 with TRBJ2-1; TRBD2 matches 10 bases. From germline, CDR1 is MDHEN and CDR2 SYDVKM. The CDR3 is 14 residues long. The trim removed 8 bases at V and 4 bases at J, leaving 5 bases unmatched. DNA for the CDR3: TGTGCCAGCGGAAGGACTAGCGGATACAATGAGCAGTTCTTC. Translating it yields CASGRTSGYNEQFF.

This chain uses TRBV18 with TRBJ2-7; 8 positions agree with TRBD2. CDR1 and CDR2 (germline): KGHSH, LQKENI. V was clipped by 4 bases and J by 5 bases; unmatched bases: 7. The CDR3 extends over 14 amino acids. DNA for the CDR3: TGTGCCAGCTCACAAAAAACGGGACTAGACGAGCAGTACTTC. Protein product: CASSQKTGLDEQYF.

The chain couples TRBV12-3 or TRBV12-4 to TRBJ1-2, with D possibly TRBD1 on 6 matching bases. The V and J ends lost 2 bases and 5 bases respectively, with 6 bases between them. CDR3 length: 12 residues. Here the CDR3 reads CASSLQGYGYTF. CDR3 DNA: TGTGCCAGCAGTTTACAGGGGTATGGCTACACCTTC.

The CDR3 sequence is CAWSVTPGTGNSPLHF. DNA of the CDR3: TGTGCCTGGAGTGTAACCCCCGGGACAGGAAATTCACCCCTCCACTTT. The rearrangement uses TRBV30 and TRBJ1-6; 8 bases agree with TRBD1. The CDR3 sequence is 16 residues long. The V gene end was trimmed by 0 bases and the J gene end by 7 bases; junction bases not matched to a gene: 8. Germline V lookup: CDR1 GTSNPN, CDR2 SVGIG (reference sequence).

The chain employs TRBV19 and TRBJ2-1; perhaps TRBD2 as D (5 bases). The CDR3 runs 14 residues. Germline CDR1 and CDR2: LNHDA and SQIVND (reference sequence). V dropped 5 bases and J dropped 4 bases, with 12 bases sitting between them. CDR3 protein: CASSHEGAYNEQFF. As DNA, the CDR3 is TGTGCCAGTAGTCACGAGGGAGCATACAATGAGCAGTTCTTC.

The CDR3 loop is CASRTGQDYSPLHF. In DNA form, the CDR3 reads TGCGCCAGCAGAACGGGACAGGATTATTCACCCCTCCACTTT. The chain joins TRBV5-1 to TRBJ1-6; TRBD1 agrees at 8 bases. Per germline, CDR1 SGHRS and CDR2 YFSETQ. V lost 5 bases to trimming and J lost 8 bases; unmatched junction nucleotides: 6. This CDR3 comprises 14 residues.

This chain links TRBV7-9 with TRBJ2-1; a possible D gene is TRBD1 (6 bases). Germline V CDR1 and CDR2: SEHNR, FQNEAQ (reference sequence). Trimming stripped 5 bases from V and 7 bases from J, with 27 bases between. This CDR3 region has 18 residues. The CDR3 DNA is TGTGCCAGCAGCCCCCTCCGGGGTAAGCGGCACAGGGAAAATGAGCAGTTCTTC. This encodes CASSPLRGKRHRENEQFF.

The gene calls are TRBV29-1 and TRBJ2-3; D is possibly TRBD2 (5 bases). The CDR3 extends over 11 amino acids. The germline V gene has CDR1 SQVTM and CDR2 ANQGSEA. V was shortened by 6 bases and J by 6 bases, with 10 bases between the two germline ends. CDR3 bases: TGCAGCGTCGCTCCTAGCGATACGCAGTATTTT. Its translation: CSVAPSDTQYF.

The J gene is TRBJ2-3, the V gene TRBV7-2; the D gene is possibly TRBD2 (5 bases). Germline CDR1 reads SGHTA; CDR2 reads FQGNSA. There are 15 residues in the CDR3. Trimming shortened V by 0 bases and J by 2 bases, and 9 bases separated the two germline ends. In DNA, the CDR3 is TGTGCCAGCAGCTTAGCGCCGGGATCCACAGATACGCAGTATTTT. Its translation: CASSLAPGSTDTQYF. The entire variable domain, with the rest obtained from reference TRBV7-2 and TRBJ2-3, is as follows: GAGVSQSPSNKVTEKGKDVELRCDPISGHTALYWYRQSLGQGLEFLIYFQGNSAPDKSGLPSDRFSAERTGGSVSTLTIQRTQQEDSAVYLCASSLAPGSTDTQYFGPGTRLTVL.

The chain has TRBV29-1 and TRBJ1-1; 9 nucleotides align to TRBD1. The CDR3 extends over 12 amino acids. Germline CDR1 is SQVTM and CDR2 is ANQGSEA. V trimming: 7 bases; J trimming: 4 bases; junction bases outside the gene matches: 4. The CDR3, as DNA: TGCAGCGGAGGACAGGGGCCCACTGAAGCTTTCTTT. Its protein product is CSGGQGPTEAFF. Combining the CDR3 with reference TRBV29-1 and TRBJ1-1 gives the whole variable domain SAVISQKPSRDICQRGTSLTIQCQVDSQVTMMFWYRQQPGQSLTLIATANQGSEATYESGFVIDKFPISRPNLTFSTLTVSNMSPEDSSIYLCSGGQGPTEAFFGQGTRLTVV.

The CDR3 sequence: CASSWRDQETQYF. The CDR3 DNA follows: TGTGCCAGCAGTTGGCGGGACCAAGAGACCCAGTACTTC. The genes are TRBV27 and TRBJ2-5, with TRBD2 as a possible D gene (5 bases). V lost 4 bases and J lost 0, with 6 bases in between. Looked up from germline, CDR1 is MNHEY and CDR2 is SMNVEV (reference sequence). The CDR3 is 13 amino acids.

The chain is built from TRBV7-9 and TRBJ1-1; 8 nucleotides line up with TRBD1. V shed 5 bases, J shed 4 bases, and the junction held 3 bases outside the gene matches. The germline V gene encodes CDR1 SEHNR and CDR2 FQNEAQ (reference sequence). CDR3 length: 13 amino acids. The CDR3 bases are TGTGCCAGCAGCGACAGGGGAGGCACTGAAGCTTTCTTT. Amino acids: CASSDRGGTEAFF.

The CDR3 here is CASSLQGSVTEAFF. DNA of the CDR3: TGTGCCAGCAGCCTACAGGGATCGGTCACTGAAGCTTTCTTT. The chain is built from TRBV2 and TRBJ1-1, with a weak D call TRBD1 (6 bases). Germline assignment: CDR1 SNHLY and CDR2 FYNNEI. V was trimmed by 6 bases and J by 4 bases, leaving 15 bases between them. The CDR3 is made up of 14 amino acids. The variable domain in full, with the rest retrieved from reference TRBV2 and TRBJ1-1, is EPEVTQTPSHQVTQMGQEVILRCVPISNHLYFYWYRQILGQKVEFLVSFYNNEISEKSEIFDDQFSVERPDGSNFTLKIRSTKLEDSAMYFCASSLQGSVTEAFFGQGTRLTVV.

V usage is TRBV3-1 (or the pseudogene TRBV3-2) and J usage is TRBJ1-1; D uncertain. Per the germline V gene, CDR1 is LGHDT and CDR2 is YNNKEL (reference sequence). The CDR3 loop spans 11 amino acids. Between the trimmed V and J ends, which lost 1 base and 8 bases, there was a span of 5 bases. The CDR3 here is CASSQVQEAFF. In DNA form, the CDR3 reads TGTGCCAGCAGCCAAGTACAGGAAGCTTTCTTT.